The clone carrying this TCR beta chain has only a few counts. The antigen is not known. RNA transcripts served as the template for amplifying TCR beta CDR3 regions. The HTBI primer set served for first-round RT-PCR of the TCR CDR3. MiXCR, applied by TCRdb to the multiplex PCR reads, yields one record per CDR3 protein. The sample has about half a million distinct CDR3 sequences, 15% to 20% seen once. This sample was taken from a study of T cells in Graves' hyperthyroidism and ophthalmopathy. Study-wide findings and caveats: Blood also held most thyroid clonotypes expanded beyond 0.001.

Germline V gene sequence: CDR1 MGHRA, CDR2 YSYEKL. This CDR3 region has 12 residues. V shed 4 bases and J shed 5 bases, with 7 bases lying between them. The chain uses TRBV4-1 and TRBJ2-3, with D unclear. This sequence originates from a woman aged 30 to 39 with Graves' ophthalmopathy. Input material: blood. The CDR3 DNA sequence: TGCGCCAGCAGCCGTTCGATAGATACGCAGTATTTT. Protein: CASSRSIDTQYF.